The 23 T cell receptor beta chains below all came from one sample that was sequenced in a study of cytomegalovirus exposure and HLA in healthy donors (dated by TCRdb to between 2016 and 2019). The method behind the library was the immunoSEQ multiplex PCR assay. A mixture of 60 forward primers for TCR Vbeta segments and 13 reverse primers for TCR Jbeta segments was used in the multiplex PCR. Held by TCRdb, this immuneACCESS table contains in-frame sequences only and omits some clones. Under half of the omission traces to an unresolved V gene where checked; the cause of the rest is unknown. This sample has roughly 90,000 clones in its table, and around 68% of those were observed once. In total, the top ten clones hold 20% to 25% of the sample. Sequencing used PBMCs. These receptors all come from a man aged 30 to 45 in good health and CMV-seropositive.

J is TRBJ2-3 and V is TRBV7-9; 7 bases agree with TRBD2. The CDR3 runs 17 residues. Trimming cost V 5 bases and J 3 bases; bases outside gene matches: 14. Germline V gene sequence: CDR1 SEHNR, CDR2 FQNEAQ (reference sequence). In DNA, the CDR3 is TGTGCCAGCAGCACCCTGCGGGAGAATGAGGGGACAGATACGCAGTATTTT. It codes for CASSTLRENEGTDTQYF.

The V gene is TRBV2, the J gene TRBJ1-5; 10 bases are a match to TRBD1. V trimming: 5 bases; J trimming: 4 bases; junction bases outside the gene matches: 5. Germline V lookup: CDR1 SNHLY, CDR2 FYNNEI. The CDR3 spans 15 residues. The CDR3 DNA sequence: TGTGCCAGCAGTCGAGACAGGGGGCAAAATCAGCCCCAGCATTTT. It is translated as CASSRDRGQNQPQHF.

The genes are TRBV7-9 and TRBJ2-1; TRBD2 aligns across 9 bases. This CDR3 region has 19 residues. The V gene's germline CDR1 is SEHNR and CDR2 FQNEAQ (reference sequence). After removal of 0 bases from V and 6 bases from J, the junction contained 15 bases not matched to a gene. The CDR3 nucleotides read TGTGCCAGCAGCTTAGCGGAGGGAGTGACTAGCGGCCCAAGCAATGAGCAGTTCTTC. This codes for CASSLAEGVTSGPSNEQFF.

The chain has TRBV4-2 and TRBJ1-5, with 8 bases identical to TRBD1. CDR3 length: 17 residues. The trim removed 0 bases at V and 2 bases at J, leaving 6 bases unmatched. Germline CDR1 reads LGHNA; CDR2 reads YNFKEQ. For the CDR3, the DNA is TGTGCCAGCAGCCAAGATTGGTTACAGGGGGGCAATCAGCCCCAGCATTTT. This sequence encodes CASSQDWLQGGNQPQHF.

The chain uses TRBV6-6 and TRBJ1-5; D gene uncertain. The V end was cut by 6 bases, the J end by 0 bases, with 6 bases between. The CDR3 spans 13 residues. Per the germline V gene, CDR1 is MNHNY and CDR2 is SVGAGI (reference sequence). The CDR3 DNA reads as TGTGCCAGCAGAACATCTAGCAATCAGCCCCAGCATTTT. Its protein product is CASRTSSNQPQHF.

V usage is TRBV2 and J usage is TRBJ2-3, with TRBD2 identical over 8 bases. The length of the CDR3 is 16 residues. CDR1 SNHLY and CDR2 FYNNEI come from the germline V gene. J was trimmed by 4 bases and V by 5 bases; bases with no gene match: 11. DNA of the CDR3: TGTGCCAGCAGTTCGGGACTAGGATCAAATGCAGATACGCAGTATTTT. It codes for CASSSGLGSNADTQYF.

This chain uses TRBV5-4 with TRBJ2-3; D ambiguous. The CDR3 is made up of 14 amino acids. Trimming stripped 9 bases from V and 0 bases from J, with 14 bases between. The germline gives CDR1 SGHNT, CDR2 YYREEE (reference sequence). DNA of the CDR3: TGTGCCACCTCTTTTGTTTCTAGCACAGATACGCAGTATTTT. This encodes CATSFVSSTDTQYF.

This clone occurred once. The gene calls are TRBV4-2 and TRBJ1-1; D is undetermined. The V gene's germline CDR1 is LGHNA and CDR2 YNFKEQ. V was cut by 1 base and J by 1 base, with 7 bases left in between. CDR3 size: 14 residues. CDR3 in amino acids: CASSQGTENTEAFF. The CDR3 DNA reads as TGTGCCAGCAGCCAAGGAACAGAGAACACTGAAGCTTTCTTT.

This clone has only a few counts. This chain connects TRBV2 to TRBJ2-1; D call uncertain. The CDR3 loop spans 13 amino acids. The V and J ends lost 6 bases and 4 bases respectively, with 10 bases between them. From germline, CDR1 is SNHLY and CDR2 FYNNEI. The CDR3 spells CASSTGLYNEQFF. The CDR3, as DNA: TGTGCCAGCAGCACCGGGTTGTACAATGAGCAGTTCTTC.

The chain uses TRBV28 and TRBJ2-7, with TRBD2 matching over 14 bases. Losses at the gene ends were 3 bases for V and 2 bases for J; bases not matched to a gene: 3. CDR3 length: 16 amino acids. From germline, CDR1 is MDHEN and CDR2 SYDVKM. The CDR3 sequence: CASSLGLAGDPYEQYF. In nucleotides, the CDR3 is TGTGCCAGCAGTTTGGGACTAGCGGGGGACCCCTACGAGCAGTACTTC.

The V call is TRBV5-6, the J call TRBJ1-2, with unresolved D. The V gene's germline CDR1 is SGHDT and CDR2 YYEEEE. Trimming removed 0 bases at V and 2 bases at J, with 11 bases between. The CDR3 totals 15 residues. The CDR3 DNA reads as TGTGCCAGCAGCTTGGAGGTTCAGACAAACTATGGCTACACCTTC. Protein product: CASSLEVQTNYGYTF.

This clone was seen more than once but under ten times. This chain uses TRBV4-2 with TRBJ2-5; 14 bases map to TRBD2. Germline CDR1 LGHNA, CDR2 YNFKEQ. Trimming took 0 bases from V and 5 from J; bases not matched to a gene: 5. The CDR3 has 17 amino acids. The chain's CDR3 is CASSQEGLAGDRETQYF. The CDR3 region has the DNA TGTGCCAGCAGCCAAGAGGGACTAGCGGGGGATCGGGAGACCCAGTACTTC.

The CDR3 DNA reads TGCGCCAGCAGCCAAGATCCCCCGGGGGGTATGGATGAAAAACTGTTTTTT. Residues: CASSQDPPGGMDEKLFF. The J gene is TRBJ1-4, the V gene TRBV4-3, with D perhaps matching TRBD1 (5 bases). The CDR3 spans 17 residues. Per the germline V gene, CDR1 is LGHNA and CDR2 is YSLEER. Trimming stripped 0 bases from V and 6 bases from J, with 17 bases between.

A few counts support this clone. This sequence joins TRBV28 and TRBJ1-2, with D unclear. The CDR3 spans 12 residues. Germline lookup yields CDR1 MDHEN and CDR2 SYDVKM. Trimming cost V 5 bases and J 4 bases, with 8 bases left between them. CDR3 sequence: CASSTELYGYTF. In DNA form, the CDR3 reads TGTGCCAGCAGTACTGAGCTCTATGGCTACACCTTC.

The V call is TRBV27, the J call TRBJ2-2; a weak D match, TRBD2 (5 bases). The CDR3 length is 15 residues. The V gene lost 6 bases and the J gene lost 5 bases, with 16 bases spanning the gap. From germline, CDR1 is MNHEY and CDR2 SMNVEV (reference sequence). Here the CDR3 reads CASRPSLRRTGELFF. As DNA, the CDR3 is TGTGCCAGCAGACCCTCCCTTCGGAGGACCGGGGAGCTGTTTTTT.

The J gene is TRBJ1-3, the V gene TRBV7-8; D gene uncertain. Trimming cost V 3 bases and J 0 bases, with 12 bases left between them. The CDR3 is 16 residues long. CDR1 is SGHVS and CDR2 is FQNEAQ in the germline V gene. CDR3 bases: TGTGCCAGCAGCTTGGGCTTGCAGAGCTCTGGAAACACCATATATTTT. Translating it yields CASSLGLQSSGNTIYF.

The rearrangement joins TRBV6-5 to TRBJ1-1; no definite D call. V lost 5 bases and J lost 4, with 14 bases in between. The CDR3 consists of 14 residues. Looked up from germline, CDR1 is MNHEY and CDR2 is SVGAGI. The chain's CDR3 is CASSLSGEGTEAFF. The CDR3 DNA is TGTGCCAGCAGTCTTTCCGGGGAGGGCACTGAAGCTTTCTTT.

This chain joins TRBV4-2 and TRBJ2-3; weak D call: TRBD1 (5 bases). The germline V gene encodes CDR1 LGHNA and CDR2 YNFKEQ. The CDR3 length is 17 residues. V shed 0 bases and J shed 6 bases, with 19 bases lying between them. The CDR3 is CASSQDSWASGADTQYF. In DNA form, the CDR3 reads TGTGCCAGCAGCCAAGATAGTTGGGCTAGTGGGGCGGATACGCAGTATTTT.

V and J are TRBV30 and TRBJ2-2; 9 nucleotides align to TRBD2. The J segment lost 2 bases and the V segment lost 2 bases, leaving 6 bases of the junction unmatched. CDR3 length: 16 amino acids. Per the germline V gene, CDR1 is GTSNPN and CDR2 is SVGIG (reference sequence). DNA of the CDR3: TGTGCCTGGAGTAGAGCGGGAGGATTAAACACCGGGGAGCTGTTTTTT. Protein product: CAWSRAGGLNTGELFF.

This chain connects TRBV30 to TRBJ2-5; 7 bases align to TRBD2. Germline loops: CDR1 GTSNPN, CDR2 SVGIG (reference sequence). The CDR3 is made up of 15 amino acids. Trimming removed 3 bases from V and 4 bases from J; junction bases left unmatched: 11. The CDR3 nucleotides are TGTGCCTGGAGCCCGACCGTAGGGAGGGGAGAGACCCAGTACTTC. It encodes CAWSPTVGRGETQYF.

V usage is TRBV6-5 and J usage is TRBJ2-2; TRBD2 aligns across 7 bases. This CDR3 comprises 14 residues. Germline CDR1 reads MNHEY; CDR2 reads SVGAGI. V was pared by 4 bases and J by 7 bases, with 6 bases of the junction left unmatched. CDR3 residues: CASSSPRTSGELFF. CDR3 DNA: TGTGCCAGCAGTTCTCCCCGGACTAGCGGGGAGCTGTTTTTT.

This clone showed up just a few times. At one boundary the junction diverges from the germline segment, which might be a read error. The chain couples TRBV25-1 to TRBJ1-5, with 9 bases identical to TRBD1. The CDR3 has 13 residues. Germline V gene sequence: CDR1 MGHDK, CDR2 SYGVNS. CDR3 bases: TGTGCCAGCGGGGACAGGGACAATCAGCCCCAGAATTTT. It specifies CASGDRDNQPQNF.

CDR3 sequence: CASSLRTSGTHNEQFF. CDR3 DNA sequence: TGTGCCAGCAGTTTAAGGACTAGCGGGACTCACAATGAGCAGTTCTTC. The rearrangement joins TRBV28 to TRBJ2-1; 12 positions match TRBD2. Germline CDR1 reads MDHEN; CDR2 reads SYDVKM. V lost 2 bases, J lost 5 bases, and 4 bases stayed unmatched. The CDR3 runs 16 residues.